Below are 16 T cell receptor beta chains sequenced from a single sample in a study of T cell repertoires in cytomegalovirus infection. TCRdb re-called the reads with MiXCR, one entry per CDR3 protein. This table has 150,000 to 190,000 distinct CDR3 sequences, about 20% appearing once. The sample taken for sequencing was PBMCs. The source is a human donor in good health (CMV status not recorded). Some clones in this sample may be carry-over from other donors' samples.

The chain combines TRBV12-3 or TRBV12-4 with TRBJ1-6; unclear D gene. Trimming removed 5 bases from V and 7 bases from J, with 12 bases in between. The length of the CDR3 is 14 residues. The CDR3 loop is CASSLPGGNSPLHF. The CDR3 region has the DNA TGTGCCAGCAGTCTCCCGGGTGGGAATTCACCCCTCCACTTT.

J is TRBJ2-7 and V is TRBV7-3, with D tentatively TRBD2 (5 bases). Between the trimmed V and J ends, which lost 2 bases and 7 bases, there was a span of 12 bases. Germline V gene data show CDR1 as SGHTA and CDR2 as FQGTGA. The CDR3 has 13 residues. CDR3 sequence reads: CASSLDPRGEQYF. CDR3 DNA: TGTGCCAGCAGCTTAGATCCCCGGGGAGAGCAGTACTTC.

This clonotype was seen repeatedly, ten times or more. The chain recombines TRBV7-2 with TRBJ1-5; D is unresolved. Trimming took off 1 base at V and 1 base at J, with 5 bases between the two ends. Germline CDR1 is SGHTA and CDR2 is FQGNSA. CDR3 length: 14 amino acids. The CDR3 nucleotides are TGTGCCAGCAGCTTAGGTAGAAGCAATCAGCCCCAGCATTTT. Translated, it gives CASSLGRSNQPQHF.

V and J are TRBV11-3 and TRBJ1-1; the match to TRBD1 covers 11 bases. The CDR3 extends over 20 amino acids. Per germline, CDR1 SGHNT and CDR2 YENEEA. Trimming at V came to 1 base and at J to 3 bases, leaving 16 bases not matched to a gene. The CDR3 protein is CASSLVTALRDRGYDTEAFF. The CDR3 coding sequence is TGTGCCAGCAGCTTAGTAACTGCCCTCCGGGACAGGGGGTATGACACTGAAGCTTTCTTT. Drawing the rest from reference TRBV11-3 and TRBJ1-1, the complete variable domain is EAGVVQSPRYKIIEKKQPVAFWCNPISGHNTLYWYLQNLGQGPELLIRYENEEAVDDSQLPKDRFSAERLKGVDSTLKIQPAELGDSAVYLCASSLVTALRDRGYDTEAFFGQGTRLTVV.

At least ten counts were recorded for this clonotype. The chain carries TRBV7-6 and TRBJ2-3; D unclear. V was clipped by 2 bases and J by 5 bases, with 8 bases between them. CDR1 and CDR2 from the germline V gene are SGHVS and FNYEAQ. The CDR3 spans 13 residues. The DNA of the CDR3 is TGTGCCAGCAGCTTACTCCGGCTAGATACGCAGTATTTT. Residues: CASSLLRLDTQYF.

The chain couples TRBV12-3 or TRBV12-4 to TRBJ1-2; weak D call: TRBD1 (6 bases). V lost 7 bases to trimming and J lost 5 bases, with 20 bases between them. CDR3 length equals 15 residues. CDR3 in DNA: TGTGCCAGCACTGAATCCAGGGGAAACCTATATGGCTACACCTTC. It is translated as CASTESRGNLYGYTF.

Turning to this clonotype: A read error may be the cause here, since a much bigger clone is one base away. The V call is TRBV28, the J call TRBJ2-7; 8 bases are shared with TRBD2. J gave up 2 bases and V 2 bases, and 11 bases lay outside the gene matches. This CDR3 has 17 residues. Germline lookup yields CDR1 MDHEN and CDR2 SYDVKM. The CDR3 reads CASSLEVSGIVAYEQYF. As DNA, the CDR3 is TGTGCCAGCAGTTTAGAGGTTAGCGGGATCGTAGCCTACGAGCAGTACTTC.

Written as DNA, the CDR3 is TGTGCCAGCAGTTCAGGGGGCATGGCAGAGACCCAGTACTTC. Translating it yields CASSSGGMAETQYF. This chain connects TRBV28 to TRBJ2-5, with 8 bases matching TRBD1. Losses at the gene ends were 4 bases for V and 4 bases for J; bases not matched to a gene: 5. The CDR3 runs to 14 residues. CDR1 is MDHEN and CDR2 is SYDVKM in the germline V gene.

A word on this clonotype: This may be a read error: a much more frequent sequence differs by one nucleotide. The chain couples TRBV6-5 to TRBJ1-1; D call uncertain. Deletions cut 2 bases from V and 1 base from J, with 8 bases between. The germline gives CDR1 MNHEY, CDR2 SVGAGI. The CDR3 sequence is 14 residues long. The CDR3: CASSYMYPNTEAFF. The CDR3 coding sequence is TGTGCCAGCAGTTACATGTACCCGAACACTGAAGCTTTCTTT.

This clonotype was seen ten or more times. The chain employs TRBV7-2 and TRBJ2-1, with 12 bases fitting TRBD2. V was clipped by 3 bases and J by 0 bases; unmatched bases: 15. Germline CDR1 reads SGHTA; CDR2 reads FQGNSA. This CDR3 contains 21 residues. CDR3 region: CASSFRLTSGRPTISYNEQFF. The DNA for the CDR3 is TGTGCCAGCAGCTTTAGATTAACTAGCGGGAGGCCCACTATCTCCTACAATGAGCAGTTCTTC.

This clonotype was found a few times. The chain joins TRBV4-1 to TRBJ1-3; TRBD1 is a possible D gene (6 bases). CDR1 and CDR2 from the germline V gene are MGHRA and YSYEKL. Trimming pared 0 bases from V and 3 bases from J, leaving 9 bases between. The CDR3 is 15 residues long. The CDR3 region is CASSQDRTDGNTIYF. The CDR3 DNA is TGCGCCAGCAGCCAAGACAGGACAGATGGAAACACCATATATTTT.

This clonotype showed up just a few times. CDR3 bases: TGCGCCAGCAGCCAAGACCCGACAGGTGCGGGAGCTAACTATGGCTACACCTTC. Translated, it gives CASSQDPTGAGANYGYTF. The gene calls are TRBV4-1 and TRBJ1-2; weak D call: TRBD1 (6 bases). V was shortened by 0 bases and J by 0 bases, with 17 bases between the two germline ends. The germline gives CDR1 MGHRA, CDR2 YSYEKL. This CDR3 is 18 amino acids long.

This clonotype was detected many times. The V call is TRBV20-1, the J call TRBJ2-4, with a possible D match to TRBD1 (5 bases). Looked up from germline, CDR1 is DFQATT and CDR2 is SNEGSKA (reference sequence). The CDR3 has 14 amino acids. Trimming took 4 bases from V and 5 from J, leaving 15 bases between them. CDR3 in DNA: TGCAGTGCTAAACAGGTTGACTCCCAAAACATTCAGTACTTC. Its translation: CSAKQVDSQNIQYF.

The V and J genes are TRBV28 and TRBJ2-1, with 9 positions matching TRBD2. Germline-derived CDR1 and CDR2 are MDHEN and SYDVKM. The CDR3 has 15 amino acids. J was trimmed by 4 bases and V by 6 bases; bases with no gene match: 7. The CDR3 loop reads CASSPMLAGYNEQFF. CDR3 nucleotides: TGTGCCAGCAGCCCTATGCTAGCGGGATACAATGAGCAGTTCTTC.

The rearrangement links TRBV12-3 or TRBV12-4 to TRBJ1-6; D gene uncertain. The CDR3 length is 13 residues. Trimming took off 6 bases at V and 5 bases at J, with 8 bases between the two ends. This CDR3 is CASSTPDNSPLHF. The DNA of the CDR3 is TGTGCCAGCAGCACACCCGATAATTCACCCCTCCACTTT.

This clonotype was detected many times. The chain joins TRBV7-6 to TRBJ2-5, with 8 bases aligning to TRBD1. The V gene end was trimmed by 1 base and the J gene end by 4 bases; junction bases not matched to a gene: 5. The CDR3 is made up of 15 amino acids. Germline-derived CDR1 and CDR2 are SGHVS and FNYEAQ. The CDR3 spells CASSLGTGGGETQYF. Here the CDR3 DNA reads TGTGCCAGCAGCTTAGGAACAGGGGGTGGAGAGACCCAGTACTTC.